Included here is one T cell receptor beta chain sequence, with context. The CDR3 has 15 amino acids. CDR1 and CDR2 from the germline V gene are SGHRS and YFSETQ. J gave up 1 base and V 2 bases, and 5 bases lay outside the gene matches. The data belong to a study of blood T cell repertoires in COVID-19. As for the study in general: T cells, B-cell-depleted T cells, or PBMCs supplied cDNA or gDNA.

How the authors handled the data: For nucleated cells, counts were estimated from reference gene primer amplification. Sequenced by immunoSEQ multiplex PCR; TCRdb stores in-frame clones only, minus some. The V and J calls and clone size are taken from that table; D and trimming were inferred from the DNA. The data show about 240,000 clones, about nine tenths seen once. Sequenced sample: peripheral blood. The clonotype comes from a man between 60 and 75 years old who had recovered from COVID-19. The rearrangement uses TRBV5-1 and TRBJ2-5; TRBD1 matches 7 bases. The CDR3 loop is CASSFTGVLQETQYF. Written as DNA, the CDR3 is TGCGCCAGCAGCTTCACAGGGGTCCTCCAAGAGACCCAGTACTTC.